This T cell receptor (beta chain) originates from a study of CD8 T cells in Susac syndrome. Germline loops: CDR1 MDHEN, CDR2 SYDVKM. V shed 2 bases and J shed 1 base, with 2 bases lying between them. This CDR3 is built from 12 residues. RNA totalling about 0.45 to 1 ug underwent reverse transcription with random hexamers. Each CDR3 protein is one row after TCRdb ran MiXCR on the immunoSEQ multiplex PCR reads. The repertoire holds about 140,000 distinct CDR3 sequences, with approximately 95% as singletons. V and J are TRBV28 and TRBJ1-1; D gene unclear. The TCR originated in a human donor with Susac syndrome. Sequenced input: CD4+ T cells from PBMCs. CDR3 in amino acids: CASSLKNTEAFF. The CDR3 DNA sequence: TGTGCCAGCAGTTTAAAGAACACTGAAGCTTTCTTT.